Listed below are T cell receptor beta chains from one sample, sequenced in a study of cytomegalovirus exposure and HLA in healthy donors. The protocol was immunoSEQ multiplex PCR, while the TCRdb copy is restricted to in-frame clones and leaves out a portion. The sample has 90,000 to 120,000 clones, 70% seen once. Material for sequencing was PBMCs. All receptors come from a man aged 40-50 years in good health and CMV-seropositive. Each CDR3 is given with its conserved first and last residue. D genes are given only for firm matches. Clone size is stated in some rows and not others, as once, few, many or a class when expanded.

-	TRBV6-5	-	TRBJ1-4	14	TGTGCCAGCAGTCCCGACAGTTCTAATGAAAAACTGTTTTTT	CASSPDSSNEKLFF
-	TRBV11-2	once	TRBJ2-7	12	TGTGCCAGCAGCTTAGCAGGGGCGGAGCAGTACTTC	CASSLAGAEQYF
-	TRBV7-2	once	TRBJ1-3	12	TGTGCCAGCAGTAACCTAGGAAACACCATATATTTT	CASSNLGNTIYF
-	TRBV19	-	TRBJ1-4	14	TGTGCCAGTAGTCCGGGACATATTAATGAAAAACTGTTTTTT	CASSPGHINEKLFF
-	TRBV2	-	TRBJ1-2	14	TGTGCCAGCATAGTCCAGGGCCCTTTCTATGGCTACACCTTC	CASIVQGPFYGYTF
-	TRBV11-1	-	TRBJ2-1	12	TGTGCCAGCAGCAAACTAGGACATGAGCAGTTCTTC	CASSKLGHEQFF
-	TRBV6-4	-	TRBJ2-5	17	TGTGCCAGCAAGTTACCCCCGGGACTGCCCGGGGGAGAGACCCAGTACTTC	CASKLPPGLPGGETQYF
-	TRBV9	-	TRBJ2-3	13	TGTGCCAGCAGCGTAGCTTCCGCGGATACGCAGTATTTT	CASSVASADTQYF
-	TRBV9	-	TRBJ2-5	15	TGTGCCAGCAGCGTAGGTGGCGGGATCGCAGAGACCCAGTACTTC	CASSVGGGIAETQYF
TRBD2	TRBV9	-	TRBJ2-5	18	TGTGCCAGCAGCGTAGGAATGAGACTAGCGGGAGGAACGGAGACCCAGTACTTC	CASSVGMRLAGGTETQYF
-	TRBV25-1	-	TRBJ1-2	12	TGTGCCAGCAGTGAACTTTTCTATGGCTACACCTTC	CASSELFYGYTF
TRBD1	TRBV2	-	TRBJ1-3	18	TGTGCCAGCAGTTGGACCGGGACAGGGAGTAAGGGTGGAAACACCATATATTTT	CASSWTGTGSKGGNTIYF
TRBD2	TRBV7-6	-	TRBJ2-7	13	TGTGCCAGCAGCGTTAGCGGGAACCACGAGCAGTACTTC	CASSVSGNHEQYF
-	TRBV7-2	-	TRBJ1-4	14	TGTGCCAGCAGCAGACTGTCTTCTAATGAAAAACTGTTTTTT	CASSRLSSNEKLFF
-	TRBV2	once	TRBJ2-2	14	TGTGCCAGCACCCCGCTAGAGAGCACCGGGGAGCTGTTTTTT	CASTPLESTGELFF
TRBD2	TRBV10-3	-	TRBJ2-1	16	TGTGCCATCAGCCGGACTAGCGGGAGCTCCTACAATGAGCAGTTCTTC	CAISRTSGSSYNEQFF
TRBD1	TRBV29-1	-	TRBJ2-1	18	TGCAGCGTTTTGTTTGCCAAAATCAAAGGGGGCTACTACAATGAGCAGTTCTTC	CSVLFAKIKGGYYNEQFF
TRBD1	TRBV5-1	few	TRBJ2-7	14	TGCGCCAGCAGCTTACAGGGGGCAGCCTACGAGCAGTACTTC	CASSLQGAAYEQYF
-	TRBV6-6	-	TRBJ2-5	11	TGTGCCAGCAGTCAGCAGAGGGAGCAGTACTTC	CASSQQREQYF
-	TRBV19	few	TRBJ1-2	11	TGTGCCGCCGGAGCGGGCCGTGGCTACACCTTC	CAAGAGRGYTF
TRBD1	TRBV6-4	-	TRBJ2-3	14	TGTGCCAGCAGGACAGGGGCTAGCACAGATACGCAGTATTTT	CASRTGASTDTQYF
TRBD2	TRBV7-2	-	TRBJ2-7	14	TGTGCCAGCAGCTTGGGACTAGTCCTCTACGAGCAGTACTTC	CASSLGLVLYEQYF
TRBD1	TRBV7-8	-	TRBJ2-3	18	TGTGCCAGCAGCGATATCAGCGAGTCAGGGGGTCGTACAGATACGCAGTATTTT	CASSDISESGGRTDTQYF
-	TRBV7-2	few	TRBJ1-1	14	TGTGCCAGCAGCAGTCCCTCACGGTACACTGAAGCTTTCTTT	CASSSPSRYTEAFF
-	TRBV27	-	TRBJ1-2	14	TGTGCCAGCAGTTTGGGCAGCCCAGTTTATGGCTACACCTTC	CASSLGSPVYGYTF